The source of this TCR beta chain is a study of T cells after yellow fever vaccination (dated by TCRdb to between 2018 and 2021). Regarding the complete study: The SMART-Seq v4 Ultra Low Input RNA kit was used to prepare libraries from fractions with low cell numbers. To follow T-cell clones before and after primary and booster YFV17D yellow fever vaccination, bulk TCR alpha and beta repertoires were sequenced over time. Two healthy male donors, one aged 18 to 29 and one aged 30 to 40 years, were included in the cohort. Blood was collected at multiple timepoints before and after primary and secondary immunization, and bulk PBMC replicates and cell subsets were isolated.

Synthesis of TCR cDNA relied on 5'RACE template switching, a step that introduced a universal primer site along with unique molecular identifiers. Priming for cDNA synthesis came from both the TCR alpha and TCR beta constant segments. Library amplification involved two PCR steps, and the second step added sample barcodes and sequencing adapters. Sequencing of the libraries was done on either Illumina HiSeq 2500 (2x100 bp) or NovaSeq (2x150 bp). The study's own analysis went as follows. Reads were demultiplexed and collapsed into UMI consensus sequences with MIGEC, and V(D)J alignment was performed with MiXCR. Clonotypes responding to the vaccine were identified with edgeR on replicate PBMC samples, with the criteria of FDR below 0.01 and a log2 fold change above 5 up to day 15. Each bulk clonotype was labeled CD4 or CD8 based on which sequenced repertoire, CD4 or CD8, contained the clonotype at higher abundance. TCRdb's own reprocessing of the public reads used fastp at Q25 and MiXCR and kept productive beta chains. Rows are unified per CDR3 protein, each entry keeping the most common DNA and genes. The V and J calls and clone size are TCRdb's, not the authors'. The sample table holds 70,000 or so distinct CDR3 sequences, of which around 5% were seen once. Together, the top ten hold over 2% of the sample.

The label giving this sample's treatment or condition can be read as: live attenuated yellow fever vaccine strain. PBMCs were isolated from peripheral blood using a standard Ficoll-Paque protocol. Dynabeads CD4 and CD8 positive selection kits were used to isolate CD4 and CD8 T-cell fractions. TriZol was used to extract RNA from bulk PBMCs, CD4 and CD8 fractions, and dextramer-positive and dextramer-negative fractions. The V end gives up 6 bases and the J end 3 bases, leaving 5 bases in the junction not matched to a gene. The germline V gene gives CDR1 as ENHRY and CDR2 as SYGVKD. From the cysteine through the phenylalanine, the CDR3 covers 15 amino acids. The only DNA kept is the CDR3, 45 bases in frame from the first base. This clonotype has a count of ten or more. The clone's antigen remains unknown. No per-base quality is available; no much larger clone lies one base away. Study-level results and caveats: Because abundant contaminating clonotypes from the bulk population could be contained in FACS-sorted repertoires, computational filtering was required. A small share of clonotypes occurred in both CD4 and CD8 compartments, likely arising from convergent recombination. Only a couple of donors were included in the study, so the extent to which the findings can be generalized is limited. Most clones expanded after primary vaccination (almost 98% of CD4 and approximately 86% of CD8) were re-detected after the booster, suggesting that broad memory maintenance occurred. Compared with the primary T-cell response, the secondary T-cell response was weaker but faster, peaking on day 5 rather than day 15.

The chain couples TRBV10-3 to TRBJ2-3; 11 middle bases align to TRBD2. The sample in question was CD4+ T cells sorted from PBMCs, obtained less than 16 days after the first yellow fever vaccination. This TCR derives from a man between 18 and 35 years old who received the YFV17D yellow fever vaccine. The CDR3 protein sequence reads: CAIRIAGGITDTQYF. The nucleotide sequence reads TGTGCCATCAGGATAGCGGGGGGGATAACAGATACGCAGTATTTT.